This T cell receptor beta chain was recovered during a study of PD-1 blockade in mismatch repair-deficient tumors. The CDR3 extends over 15 amino acids. V lost 0 bases to trimming and J lost 2 bases; unmatched junction nucleotides: 4. The germline V gene has CDR1 SGHRS and CDR2 YFSETQ. In the case of this clone: Its antigen is still unknown.

Sequenced by immunoSEQ multiplex PCR; TCRdb stores in-frame clones only, minus some. This repertoire shows approximately 15,000 clones, about 86% found once; its top ten account for over 4.5%. The sample's time point: 10-day in vitro stimulation with candidate neoantigen peptide 6. The sequencing used cells cultured in vitro, collected from a patient treated with pembrolizumab. This receptor was taken from an adult with mismatch repair-deficient cancer. This chain connects TRBV5-1 to TRBJ2-5, with TRBD1 matching 7 bases. The CDR3 sequence: CASSLARQGQETQYF. CDR3 DNA sequence: TGCGCCAGCAGCTTGGCCAGACAGGGACAAGAGACCCAGTACTTC.